What follows are 2 T cell receptor beta chains derived from one specimen sequenced in a study of T cells in Graves' hyperthyroidism and ophthalmopathy. The source material, RNA transcripts, was used to amplify TCR beta CDR3 regions. Initially, a first-round RT-PCR of the TCR CDR3 employed the HTBI primer set. TCRdb re-called the multiplex PCR reads through MiXCR, storing one row per CDR3 protein. This sample has roughly 500,000 distinct CDR3 sequences, with just over 45% found just once. Specimen: peripheral blood or thyroid tissue (not recorded which). Receptors originate from an adult woman with Graves' disease, either hyperthyroidism or ophthalmopathy (not recorded which).

J is TRBJ1-3 and V is TRBV9; D gene unclear. Germline loops: CDR1 SGDLS, CDR2 YYNGEE. This CDR3 contains 15 residues. The germline V and J ends were trimmed by 3 bases and 3 bases, with 13 bases remaining between them. The DNA for the CDR3 is TGTGCCAGCAGCGGATCCCGGGAAGGTGGAAACACCATATATTTT. It translates to CASSGSREGGNTIYF.

This clonotype was seen at least ten times. CDR3 nucleotide sequence: TGCAGTGCTAGAGATTGGCGAGGGGACGTGTCCGGGGAGCTGTTTTTT. Its translation: CSARDWRGDVSGELFF. The rearrangement joins TRBV20-1 to TRBJ2-2, with D possibly called TRBD1 or TRBD2 (5 bases each). CDR3 length equals 16 residues. V shed 0 bases and J shed 6 bases, with 17 bases lying between them. Germline V CDR1 and CDR2: DFQATT, SNEGSKA (reference sequence).